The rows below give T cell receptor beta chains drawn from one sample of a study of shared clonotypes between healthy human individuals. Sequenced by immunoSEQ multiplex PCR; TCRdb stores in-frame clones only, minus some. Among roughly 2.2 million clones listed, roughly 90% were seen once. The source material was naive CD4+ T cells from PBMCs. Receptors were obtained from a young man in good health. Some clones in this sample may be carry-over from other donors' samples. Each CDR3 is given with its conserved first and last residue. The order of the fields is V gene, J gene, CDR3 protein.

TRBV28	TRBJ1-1	CASRTGGANGATEAFF
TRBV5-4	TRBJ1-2	CASSLTRTVYGYTF
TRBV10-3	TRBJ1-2	CAISEIEGGSYGYTF
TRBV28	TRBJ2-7	CASIAGGVYEQYF
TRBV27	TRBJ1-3	CASRIGFDKNSGNTIYF
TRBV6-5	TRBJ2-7	CASSFTGNDEQYF
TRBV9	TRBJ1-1	CASSVEQLNTEAFF
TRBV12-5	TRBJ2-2	CASGLPPGELFF
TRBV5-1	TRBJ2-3	CASGTALGTDTQYF
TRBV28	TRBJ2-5	CASSPRTAWETQYF
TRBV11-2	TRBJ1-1	CASSFRGIMNTEAFF
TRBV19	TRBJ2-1	CASKPGGPREQFF
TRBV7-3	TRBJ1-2	CASSPSGTAYGYTF
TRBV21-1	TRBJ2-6	CASSNEGPRTRGCGSGANVLTF
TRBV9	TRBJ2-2	CASRSGGSGSTGELFF
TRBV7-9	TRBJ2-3	CASSLLTSGTDTQYF
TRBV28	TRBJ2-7	CASREGARYEQYF
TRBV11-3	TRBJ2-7	CASSLDGSSSGEQYF
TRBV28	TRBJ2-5	CASSTSQETQYF
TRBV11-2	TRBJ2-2	CASSPVLSTGELFF
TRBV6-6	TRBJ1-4	CASSYIGSGRKKLFF
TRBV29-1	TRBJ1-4	CSVLDWGAETANEKLFF
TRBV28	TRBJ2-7	CASSLDRAYEQYF
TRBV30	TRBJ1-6	CAFRGDSPLHF
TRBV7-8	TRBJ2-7	CASSSPGQGTYEQYF
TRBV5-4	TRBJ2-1	CASSLTADRNEQFF
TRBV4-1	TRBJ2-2	CASSQHVTGGDTGELFF
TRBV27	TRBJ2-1	CASREPGLAHEQFF
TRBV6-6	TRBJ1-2	CASSYSPGANYGYTF
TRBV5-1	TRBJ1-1	CASSLAGHSNTEAFF
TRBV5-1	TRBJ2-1	CASKRAGGLDEQFF
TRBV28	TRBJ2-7	CASSTPGQGGSYEQYF
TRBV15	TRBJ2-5	CATSRPWAGRAQETQYF
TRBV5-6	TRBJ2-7	CASSPGLAGVEQYF
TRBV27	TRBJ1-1	CASSLHRVSTEAFF
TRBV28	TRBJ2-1	CASSFADNFHQFF
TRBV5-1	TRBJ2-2	CASSLDAGLNTGELFF
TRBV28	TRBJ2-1	CASSIAGGGSYNEQFF
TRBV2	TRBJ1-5	CASSATVGQHF
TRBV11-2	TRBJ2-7	CASSLGGTGGGYEQYF
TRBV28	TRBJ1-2	CASLRGFPLLSGYTF
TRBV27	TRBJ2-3	CASSPPGRSPDTQYF